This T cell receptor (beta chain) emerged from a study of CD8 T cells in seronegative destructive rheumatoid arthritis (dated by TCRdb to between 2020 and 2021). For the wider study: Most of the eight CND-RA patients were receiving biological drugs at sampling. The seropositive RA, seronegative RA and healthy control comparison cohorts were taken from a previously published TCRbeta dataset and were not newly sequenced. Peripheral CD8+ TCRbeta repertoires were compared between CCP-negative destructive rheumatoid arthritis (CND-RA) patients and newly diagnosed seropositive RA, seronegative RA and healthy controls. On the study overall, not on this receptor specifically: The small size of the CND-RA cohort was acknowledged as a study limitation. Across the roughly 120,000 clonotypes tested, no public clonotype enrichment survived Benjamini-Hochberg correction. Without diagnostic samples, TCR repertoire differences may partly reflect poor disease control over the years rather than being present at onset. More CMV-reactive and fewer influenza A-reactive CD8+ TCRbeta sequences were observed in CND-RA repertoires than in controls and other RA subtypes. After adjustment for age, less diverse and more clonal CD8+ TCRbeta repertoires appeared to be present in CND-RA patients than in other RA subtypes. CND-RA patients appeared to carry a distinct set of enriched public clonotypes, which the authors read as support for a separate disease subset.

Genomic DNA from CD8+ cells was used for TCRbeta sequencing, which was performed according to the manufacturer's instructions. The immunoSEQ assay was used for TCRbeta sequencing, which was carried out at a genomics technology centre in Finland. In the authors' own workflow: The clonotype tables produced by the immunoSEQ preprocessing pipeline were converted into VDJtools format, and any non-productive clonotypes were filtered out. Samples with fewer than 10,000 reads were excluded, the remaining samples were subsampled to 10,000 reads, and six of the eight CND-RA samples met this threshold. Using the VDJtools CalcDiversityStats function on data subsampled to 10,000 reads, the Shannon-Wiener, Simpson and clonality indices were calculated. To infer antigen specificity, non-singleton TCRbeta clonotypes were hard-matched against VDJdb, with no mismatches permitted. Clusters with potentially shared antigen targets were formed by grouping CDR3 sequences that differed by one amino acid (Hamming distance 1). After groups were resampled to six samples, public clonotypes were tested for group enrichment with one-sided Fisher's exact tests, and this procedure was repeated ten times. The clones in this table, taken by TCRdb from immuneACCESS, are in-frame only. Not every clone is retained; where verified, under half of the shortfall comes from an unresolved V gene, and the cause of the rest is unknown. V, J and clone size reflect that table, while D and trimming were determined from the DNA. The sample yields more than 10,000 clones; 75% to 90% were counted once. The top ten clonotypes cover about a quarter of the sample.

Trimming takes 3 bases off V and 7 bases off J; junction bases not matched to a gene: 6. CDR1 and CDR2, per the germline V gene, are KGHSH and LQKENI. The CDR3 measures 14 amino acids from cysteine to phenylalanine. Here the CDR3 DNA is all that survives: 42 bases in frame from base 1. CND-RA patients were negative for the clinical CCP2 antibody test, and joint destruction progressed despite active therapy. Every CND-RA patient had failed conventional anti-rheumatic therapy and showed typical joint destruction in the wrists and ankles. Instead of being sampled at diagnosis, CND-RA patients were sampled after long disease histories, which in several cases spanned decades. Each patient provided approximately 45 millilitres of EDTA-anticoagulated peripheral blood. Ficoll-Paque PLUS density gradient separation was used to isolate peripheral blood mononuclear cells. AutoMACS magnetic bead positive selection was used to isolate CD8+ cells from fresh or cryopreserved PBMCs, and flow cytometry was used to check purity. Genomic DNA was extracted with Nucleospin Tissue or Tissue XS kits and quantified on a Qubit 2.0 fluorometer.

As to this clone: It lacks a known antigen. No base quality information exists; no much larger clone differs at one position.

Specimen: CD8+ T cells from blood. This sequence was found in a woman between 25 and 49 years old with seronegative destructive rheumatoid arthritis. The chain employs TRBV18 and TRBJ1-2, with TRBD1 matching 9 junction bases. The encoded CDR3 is CASSPGQGLVGYTF. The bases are TGTGCCAGCTCACCCGGACAGGGGTTGGTTGGCTACACCTTC. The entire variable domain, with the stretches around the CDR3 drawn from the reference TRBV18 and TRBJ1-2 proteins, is NAGVMQNPRHLVRRRGQEARLRCSPMKGHSHVYWYRQLPEEGLKFMVYLQKENIIDESGMPKERFSAEFPKEGPSILRIQQVVRGDSAAYFCASSPGQGLVGYTFGSGTRLTVV.